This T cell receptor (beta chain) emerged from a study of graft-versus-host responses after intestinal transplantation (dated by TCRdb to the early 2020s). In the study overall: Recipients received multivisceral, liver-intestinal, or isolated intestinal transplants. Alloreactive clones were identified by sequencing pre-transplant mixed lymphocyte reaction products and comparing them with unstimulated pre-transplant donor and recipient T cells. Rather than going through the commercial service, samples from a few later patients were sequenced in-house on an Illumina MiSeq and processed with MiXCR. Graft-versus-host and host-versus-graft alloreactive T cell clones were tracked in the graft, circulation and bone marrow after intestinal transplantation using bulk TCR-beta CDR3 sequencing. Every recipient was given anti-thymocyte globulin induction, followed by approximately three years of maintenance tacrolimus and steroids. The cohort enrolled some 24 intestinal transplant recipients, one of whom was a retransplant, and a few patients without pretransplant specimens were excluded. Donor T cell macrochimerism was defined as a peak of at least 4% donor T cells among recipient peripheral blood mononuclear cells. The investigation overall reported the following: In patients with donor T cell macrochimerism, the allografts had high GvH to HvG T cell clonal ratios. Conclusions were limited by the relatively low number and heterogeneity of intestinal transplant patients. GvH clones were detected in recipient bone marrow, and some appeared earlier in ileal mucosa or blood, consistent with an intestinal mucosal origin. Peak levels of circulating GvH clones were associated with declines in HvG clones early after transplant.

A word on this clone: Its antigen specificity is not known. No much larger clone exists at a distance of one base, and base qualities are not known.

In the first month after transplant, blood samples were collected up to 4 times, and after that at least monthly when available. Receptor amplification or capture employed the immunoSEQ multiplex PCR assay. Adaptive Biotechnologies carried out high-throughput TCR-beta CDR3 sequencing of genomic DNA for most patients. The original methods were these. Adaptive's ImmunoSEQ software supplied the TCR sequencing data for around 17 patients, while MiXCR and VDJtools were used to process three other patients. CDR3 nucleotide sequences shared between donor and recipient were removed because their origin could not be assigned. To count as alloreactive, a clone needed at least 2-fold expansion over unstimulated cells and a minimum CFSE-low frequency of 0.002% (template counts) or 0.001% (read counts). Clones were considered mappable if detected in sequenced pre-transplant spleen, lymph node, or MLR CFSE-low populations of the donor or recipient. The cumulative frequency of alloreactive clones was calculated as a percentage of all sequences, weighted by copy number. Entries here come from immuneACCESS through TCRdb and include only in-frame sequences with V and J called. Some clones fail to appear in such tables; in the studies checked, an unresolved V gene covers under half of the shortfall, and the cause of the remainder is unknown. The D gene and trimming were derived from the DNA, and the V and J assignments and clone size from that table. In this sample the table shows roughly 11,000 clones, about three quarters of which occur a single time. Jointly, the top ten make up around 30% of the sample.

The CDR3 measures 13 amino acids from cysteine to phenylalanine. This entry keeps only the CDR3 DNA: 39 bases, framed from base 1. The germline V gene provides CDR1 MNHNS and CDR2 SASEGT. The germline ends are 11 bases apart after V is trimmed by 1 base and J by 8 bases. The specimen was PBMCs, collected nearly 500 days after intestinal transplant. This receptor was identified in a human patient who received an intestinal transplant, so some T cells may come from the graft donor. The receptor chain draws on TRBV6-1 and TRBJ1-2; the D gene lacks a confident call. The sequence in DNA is TGTGCCAGCAGTGAAGTCTGGGGAGCGGGCTACACCTTC. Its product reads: CASSEVWGAGYTF.